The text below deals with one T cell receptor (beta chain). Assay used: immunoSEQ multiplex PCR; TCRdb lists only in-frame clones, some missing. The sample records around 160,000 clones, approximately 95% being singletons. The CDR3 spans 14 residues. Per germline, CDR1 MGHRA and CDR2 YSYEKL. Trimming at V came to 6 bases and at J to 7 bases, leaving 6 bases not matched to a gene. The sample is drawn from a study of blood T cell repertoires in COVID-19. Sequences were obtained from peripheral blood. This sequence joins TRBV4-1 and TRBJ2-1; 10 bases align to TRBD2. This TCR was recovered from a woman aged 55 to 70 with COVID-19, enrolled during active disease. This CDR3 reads CASRVAGGLNEQFF. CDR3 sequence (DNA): TGCGCCAGCAGAGTAGCGGGGGGACTAAATGAGCAGTTCTTC.